These 26 T cell receptor beta chains share one sample of origin, sequenced in a study of Graves' ophthalmopathy and Graves' hyperthyroidism. Amplification of the TCR beta CDR3 regions used RNA transcripts (as template). Following a first-round RT-PCR that used HTBI primers, a second-round multiplex PCR was carried out. TCRdb independently ran MiXCR on the multiplex PCR reads; one entry per CDR3 protein. The sample contains under 350,000 distinct CDR3 sequences, under 20% of which appear only once. Material for sequencing was peripheral blood. The receptors were sampled from an adult man with Graves' ophthalmopathy.

The rearrangement links TRBV6-2 or TRBV6-3 to TRBJ2-7; 9 nucleotides agree with TRBD2. There are 15 residues in the CDR3. CDR1 is MNHEY, CDR2 SVGEGT, per germline. The J segment lost 5 bases and the V segment lost 6 bases, leaving 11 bases of the junction unmatched. The chain's CDR3 is CASRGAGGPVDEQYF. In DNA form, the CDR3 reads TGTGCCAGCAGAGGAGCGGGAGGTCCCGTCGACGAGCAGTACTTC.

Note on this clonotype: One junction end disagrees with the germline gene, perhaps due to a read error. The chain joins TRBV3-1 to TRBJ2-7, with 11 bases identical to TRBD2. Germline V lookup: CDR1 LGHDT, CDR2 YNNKEL (reference sequence). The CDR3 runs to 16 residues. CDR3: CVSSQDSVAGGSEQYF. The CDR3 nucleotides read TGTGTCAGCAGCCAAGATTCGGTAGCGGGAGGGTCCGAGCAGTACTTC.

In regard to this clonotype: Sequence at one end of the junction differs from germline and may be a read error. The V gene is TRBV5-1, the J gene TRBJ2-7; D gene uncertain. This CDR3 is built from 16 residues. Per the germline V gene, CDR1 is SGHRS and CDR2 is YFSETQ. The CDR3 loop is CASSLDTYSRSYEQCF. As DNA, the CDR3 is TGCGCCAGCAGCTTAGACACGTACTCCCGGTCCTACGAGCAGTGCTTC.

This clonotype was seen repeatedly, ten times or more. This chain connects TRBV10-3 to TRBJ2-2; 8 positions agree with TRBD2. Germline CDR1 reads ENHRY; CDR2 reads SYGVKD. This CDR3 spans 15 amino acids. V lost 4 bases to trimming and J lost 4 bases; unmatched junction nucleotides: 5. CDR3 sequence reads: CAISVTSVATGELFF. DNA of the CDR3: TGTGCCATCAGTGTGACTAGCGTCGCCACCGGGGAGCTGTTTTTT.

This clonotype was seen ten or more times. DNA of the CDR3: TGTGCCACCAGCAGAGTGGGGCGGACTGAAGCTTTCTTT. Residues: CATSRVGRTEAFF. The chain uses TRBV15 and TRBJ1-1, with a possible D match to TRBD1 (5 bases). The CDR3 covers 13 residues. V was trimmed by 1 base and J by 5 bases, leaving 8 bases between them. Germline V CDR1 and CDR2: LNHNV, YYDKDF (reference sequence).

The gene calls are TRBV6-1 and TRBJ1-1; unclear D gene. The CDR3 sequence is 14 residues long. In germline, CDR1 is MNHNS, CDR2 SASEGT. Trimming removed 2 bases at V and 7 bases at J, with 14 bases between. The CDR3 sequence: CASSEPNEAVEAFF. The CDR3 DNA sequence: TGTGCCAGCAGTGAACCCAACGAGGCTGTTGAAGCTTTCTTT.

This clonotype showed up many times. V gene TRBV12-3 or TRBV12-4 combines with J gene TRBJ2-2; the D is unclear. Trimming removed 7 bases from V and 0 bases from J, with 6 bases in between. This CDR3 spans 13 amino acids. CDR3 DNA sequence: TGTGCCAGCATCCGAGCGAACACCGGGGAGCTGTTTTTT. As protein: CASIRANTGELFF.

This clonotype was counted a few times. The V and J genes are TRBV7-8 and TRBJ2-5, with TRBD1 identical over 12 bases. This CDR3 region has 17 residues. Germline-derived CDR1 and CDR2 are SGHVS and FQNEAQ. V lost 3 bases, J lost 5 bases, and 10 bases stayed unmatched. CDR3 coding DNA: TGTGCCAGCAGCTTCCGGCGGGACAGGGGGCGGTGGGAGACCCAGTACTTC. Its protein is CASSFRRDRGRWETQYF.

In this sample, this clonotype turned up many times. V gene TRBV20-1 combines with J gene TRBJ1-2, with 7 bases aligning to TRBD1. The V gene end was trimmed by 3 bases and the J gene end by 6 bases; junction bases not matched to a gene: 10. The CDR3 runs to 14 residues. Germline CDR1 DFQATT, CDR2 SNEGSKA (reference sequence). CDR3 sequence: CSARGQTAGDGYTF. The CDR3 coding sequence is TGCAGTGCTAGGGGACAGACAGCGGGGGATGGCTACACCTTC.

This clonotype appeared many times. The chain is built from TRBV6-2 or TRBV6-3 and TRBJ2-5; 8 nucleotides line up with TRBD1. The length of the CDR3 is 16 residues. V lost 2 bases to trimming and J lost 3 bases; unmatched junction nucleotides: 8. Germline CDR1 reads MNHEY; CDR2 reads SVGEGT. The CDR3, as DNA: TGTGCCAGCAGTTACGGACAGGGCCTAGGGGAAGAGACCCAGTACTTC. Amino acid sequence: CASSYGQGLGEETQYF.

About this clonotype itself: Since a much larger clone is just one base distant, this may be a read error. The J gene is TRBJ2-3, the V gene TRBV6-1; 9 bases agree with TRBD1. The J call could be wrong; TRBJ1-5 is a better fit for the DNA end. From germline, CDR1 is MNHNS and CDR2 SASEGT. This CDR3 is built from 15 residues. The CDR3, as DNA: TGTGCCAGCAAGAACAGGGGGCGGGAGACAGATACGCAGCATTTT. Encoded protein: CASKNRGRETDTQHF.

This clonotype was detected a few times. The genes are TRBV6-5 and TRBJ1-2; 8 bases match TRBD1. Germline CDR1 is MNHEY and CDR2 is SVGAGI. Unmatched junction bases numbered 4, after V lost 2 bases and J lost 5 bases. The CDR3 consists of 14 residues. The DNA for the CDR3 is TGTGCCAGCAGTTACCAGGGGGCGGATTATGGCTACACCTTC. The encoded protein is CASSYQGADYGYTF.

This clonotype appeared many times. This chain links TRBV20-1 with TRBJ1-1; possible D gene TRBD1, 6 bases. The ends were cut back, 6 bases at V and 8 bases at J, with 25 bases in the middle. The CDR3 has 15 residues. The germline V gene has CDR1 DFQATT and CDR2 SNEGSKA (reference sequence). This CDR3 is CSASDAQGGRIEAFF. For the CDR3, the DNA is TGCAGTGCCAGCGACGCACAGGGCGGTCGAATAGAAGCTTTCTTT.

There are many counts of this clonotype. The chain is built from TRBV10-3 and TRBJ1-2, with 7 bases matching TRBD1. CDR1 and CDR2 (germline): ENHRY, SYGVKD. CDR3 size: 14 residues. V was clipped by 6 bases and J by 3 bases; unmatched bases: 7. CDR3 coding DNA: TGTGCCATCAGCGACAGGGTGAAGGACTATGGCTACACCTTC. Encoded protein: CAISDRVKDYGYTF.

This clonotype was detected many times. The J gene is TRBJ1-2, the V gene TRBV2; D is ambiguous. The V end lost 4 bases, the J end lost 0 bases, and 12 bases lay between the germline ends. The germline CDR1 and CDR2 sequences are SNHLY and FYNNEI. CDR3 length: 15 residues. The CDR3 reads CASSAQSVSNYGYTF. The CDR3 nucleotides are TGTGCCAGCAGTGCACAGTCCGTTTCTAACTATGGCTACACCTTC.

This clonotype was picked up many times. The chain combines TRBV12-3 or TRBV12-4 with TRBJ2-7, with D possibly TRBD2 on 6 matching bases. The CDR3 length is 14 residues. With 4 bases removed from V and 5 bases from J, the gap between germline ends came to 15 bases. CDR3 residues: CASSSGLTLDEQYF. CDR3 in DNA: TGTGCCAGCAGTTCGGGACTTACCCTAGACGAGCAGTACTTC.

Ten or more counts support this clonotype. The chain links TRBV20-1 to TRBJ2-7, with 8 bases that match TRBD1. The V gene end was trimmed by 6 bases and the J gene end by 4 bases; junction bases not matched to a gene: 11. Germline V gene sequence: CDR1 DFQATT, CDR2 SNEGSKA (reference sequence). The CDR3 spans 14 residues. The CDR3 bases are TGCAGTGCACCAGCGCAGGGGGCGGAGTACGAGCAGTACTTC. Its translation is CSAPAQGAEYEQYF.

In this sample, this clonotype turned up once. The chain couples TRBV27 to TRBJ2-7; TRBD2 matches at 8 bases. CDR3 length: 15 amino acids. Looked up from germline, CDR1 is MNHEY and CDR2 is SMNVEV (reference sequence). J was trimmed by 4 bases and V by 5 bases; bases with no gene match: 10. The CDR3 spells CASSPGASGGYEQYF. For the CDR3, the DNA is TGTGCCAGCAGTCCCGGCGCCAGCGGGGGTTACGAGCAGTACTTC.

This clonotype came up many times. This chain links TRBV6-7 with TRBJ1-1, with a tentative D call TRBD1 (5 bases). TRBV6-7 is flagged as an ORF with uncertain function. V lost 6 bases and J 1 base, leaving 18 bases between the germline ends. The CDR3 runs to 16 residues. The CDR3 loop is CASRHTPGRRNTEAFF. CDR3 in DNA: TGTGCCAGCAGACATACACCGGGACGGAGGAACACTGAAGCTTTCTTT.

This clonotype was seen ten or more times. The chain carries TRBV29-1 and TRBJ2-2, with D perhaps given as TRBD1 or TRBD2 (6 bases each). From germline, CDR1 is SQVTM and CDR2 ANQGSEA. Trimming removed 8 bases at V and 3 bases at J, with 25 bases between. The CDR3 contains 17 residues. Written as DNA, the CDR3 is TGCAGCCCCGGTATCCGCCAAGGGGGGAGGTACACCGGGGAGCTGTTTTTT. Translated: CSPGIRQGGRYTGELFF.

Many counts were recorded for this clonotype. This chain uses TRBV20-1 with TRBJ2-7; D gene unclear. Germline V CDR1 and CDR2: DFQATT, SNEGSKA (reference sequence). V lost 2 bases to trimming and J lost 5 bases, with 19 bases between them. The CDR3 covers 15 residues. Written as DNA, the CDR3 is TGCAGTGCTAGACCTCCCGACCGTCTTAAGGACGAGCAGTACTTC. Residues: CSARPPDRLKDEQYF.

This clonotype was recorded many times. The chain carries TRBV5-1 and TRBJ1-1; D perhaps matches TRBD1 (5 bases). With 4 bases removed from V and 1 base from J, the gap between germline ends came to 14 bases. Germline CDR1 is SGHRS and CDR2 is YFSETQ. This CDR3 has 15 residues. In nucleotides, the CDR3 is TGCGCCAGCAGCCCCCCCGGGGCAGCGAACACTGAAGCTTTCTTT. Protein sequence: CASSPPGAANTEAFF.

Regarding this clonotype: Since a much larger clone is just one base distant, this may be a read error. CDR3 nucleotide sequence: TGCAGTGCTAGTGCCGTAAATATCAATCAGCCCCAGCATTTT. The encoded protein is CSASAVNINQPQHF. The rearrangement uses TRBV20-1 and TRBJ1-5; D unresolved. Trimming stripped 3 bases from V and 3 bases from J, with 12 bases between. This CDR3 spans 14 amino acids. CDR1 and CDR2 (germline): DFQATT, SNEGSKA (reference sequence).

In this sample, this clonotype turned up many times. The rearrangement joins TRBV30 to TRBJ2-7; 9 nucleotides line up with TRBD1. J gave up 5 bases and V 2 bases, and 10 bases lay outside the gene matches. Germline V gives CDR1 GTSNPN, CDR2 SVGIG (reference sequence). This CDR3 comprises 15 residues. In DNA, the CDR3 is TGTGCCTGGAGTAGCTCCGGGACAGGGTCTAACGAGCAGTACTTC. It codes for CAWSSSGTGSNEQYF.

This clonotype was observed at least ten times. The rearrangement joins TRBV6-5 to TRBJ2-7; 13 nucleotides line up with TRBD2. The CDR3 extends over 20 amino acids. The V and J ends lost 3 bases and 0 bases, in that order; junction bases with no gene match: 14. Germline V gene data show CDR1 as MNHEY and CDR2 as SVGAGI. The CDR3 sequence is CASSYPARLAGGPNSYEQYF. In nucleotides, the CDR3 is TGTGCCAGCAGTTATCCCGCAAGACTAGCGGGAGGCCCGAACTCCTACGAGCAGTACTTC.

This clonotype was detected many times. Its ends do not fully match the called genes, so a read error is possible. This rearrangement joins TRBV30 to TRBJ2-5; 7 bases align to TRBD1. The V gene's germline CDR1 is GTSNPN and CDR2 SVGIG (reference sequence). The CDR3 has 12 residues. The CDR3 DNA follows: TGTGCCTGGAGTGTGGTAAAGGACAGGTTACACTTC. Protein product: CAWSVVKDRLHF.